A selection of T cell receptor beta chains follows, all from one sample in a study of T cell changes during pregnancy in multiple sclerosis. Measured with immunoSEQ multiplex PCR; TCRdb has only the in-frame clones, and not every one. This sample has some 45,000 clones, with approximately 90% found just once. The source material was CD4+ T cells from peripheral blood mononuclear cells, sampled after pregnancy. The source is a female donor with multiple sclerosis, enrolled in a pregnancy study. Each CDR3 is given with its conserved first and last residue. A D gene is named only where the DNA matches it firmly. Not every row has a clone size; where given, it reads once, few, many or a size class.

J | D | V | size | length | CDR3 | DNA
TRBJ1-2 | TRBD1 | TRBV10-2 | NA | 15 | CASSEYLWTGYGYTF | TGCGCCAGCAGTGAATATCTTTGGACAGGCTATGGCTACACCTTC
TRBJ1-4 | NA | TRBV4-1 | NA | 16 | CASSQLGAGKDEKLFF | TGCGCCAGCAGCCAACTGGGCGCAGGGAAAGATGAAAAACTGTTTTTT
TRBJ2-5 | NA | TRBV11-2 | once | 15 | CASSSGPEGWETQYF | TGTGCCAGCAGCTCCGGACCGGAGGGGTGGGAGACCCAGTACTTC
TRBJ1-2 | TRBD1 | TRBV9 | NA | 15 | CASSGSWDRDYGYTF | TGTGCCAGCAGCGGTAGTTGGGACAGGGACTATGGCTACACCTTC
TRBJ2-1 | TRBD2 | TRBV7-9 | NA | 14 | CASSFGGGAREQFF | TGTGCCAGCAGCTTTGGCGGGGGGGCCAGAGAGCAGTTCTTC
TRBJ2-5 | TRBD2 | TRBV30 | NA | 12 | CAFKRGWETQYF | TGTGCCTTTAAGCGGGGTTGGGAGACCCAGTACTTC
TRBJ1-2 | NA | TRBV9 | NA | 13 | CASSRGRGQGYTF | TGTGCCAGCAGCAGGGGGAGGGGTCAAGGCTACACCTTC
TRBJ2-5 | TRBD2 | TRBV4-1 | NA | 16 | CASSQGWASGQETQYF | TGCGCCAGCAGCCAAGGATGGGCTAGCGGGCAAGAGACCCAGTACTTC
TRBJ2-3 | NA | TRBV7-3 | NA | 14 | CASSFSGSTDTQYF | TGTGCCAGCAGCTTTAGCGGCTCCACAGATACGCAGTATTTT
TRBJ1-2 | TRBD1 | TRBV15 | NA | 15 | CATSRPTGGNYGYTF | TGTGCCACCAGCAGACCTACAGGGGGCAACTATGGCTACACCTTC
TRBJ1-6 | NA | TRBV7-2 | few | 16 | CASSLGSSSYNSPLHF | TGTGCCAGCAGCTTAGGTTCGAGCTCCTATAATTCACCCCTCCACTTT
TRBJ2-7 | NA | TRBV10-2 | NA | 15 | CASSTTLGVHYEQYF | TGCGCCAGCAGTACCACTCTAGGAGTACACTACGAGCAGTACTTC
TRBJ1-4 | NA | TRBV18 | NA | 17 | CASSPRERDLIAEKLFF | TGTGCCAGCTCACCCAGAGAGAGGGATCTGATAGCGGAAAAACTGTTTTTT
TRBJ2-1 | TRBD2 | TRBV19 | NA | 16 | CASTSLTSGVGNEQFF | TGTGCCAGTACCTCCTTAACTAGCGGGGTCGGCAATGAGCAGTTCTTC
TRBJ1-1 | NA | TRBV10-3 | NA | 18 | CAISPGLWGGVVNTEAFF | TGTGCCATCAGTCCCGGTCTCTGGGGCGGCGTGGTGAACACTGAAGCTTTCTTT
TRBJ2-7 | NA | TRBV10-3 | NA | 15 | CAISDPGNSSYEQYF | TGTGCCATCAGTGACCCGGGGAACAGCTCCTACGAGCAGTACTTC
TRBJ2-7 | TRBD1 | TRBV5-1 | NA | 14 | CASSLTGDPYEQYF | TGCGCCAGCAGCTTGACAGGGGATCCCTACGAGCAGTACTTC
TRBJ1-5 | NA | TRBV4-3 | NA | 20 | CASSHLGRGPTDSLRQPQHF | TGCGCCAGCAGCCACTTAGGGAGGGGTCCCACGGATTCATTAAGGCAGCCCCAGCATTTT
TRBJ1-2 | NA | TRBV4-1 | NA | 15 | CASSQDLERAYGYTF | TGCGCCAGCAGCCAAGATCTCGAAAGAGCCTATGGCTACACCTTC
TRBJ1-6 | TRBD1 | TRBV11-2 | NA | 15 | CASSIGQGGYSPLHF | TGTGCCAGCAGCATTGGACAGGGGGGATATTCACCCCTCCACTTT
TRBJ2-7 | NA | TRBV21-1 | NA | 12 | CAARVSTYEQYF | TGTGCCGCGCGGGTCAGCACCTACGAGCAGTACTTC
TRBJ1-5 | NA | TRBV7-2 | NA | 14 | CASSLDWTHQPQHF | TGTGCCAGCAGCTTAGACTGGACTCATCAGCCCCAGCATTTT
TRBJ1-6 | NA | TRBV30 | NA | 14 | CAWARGLGGSPLHF | TGTGCCTGGGCCAGGGGACTAGGGGGTTCACCCCTCCACTTT
TRBJ1-2 | TRBD1 | TRBV5-1 | NA | 15 | CASSLRQGRGYGYTF | TGCGCCAGCAGCCTAAGACAGGGGAGAGGATATGGCTACACCTTC
TRBJ1-2 | NA | TRBV10-3 | NA | 15 | CAIRGMGDNNYGYTF | TGTGCCATCAGAGGAATGGGAGACAACAACTATGGCTACACCTTC
TRBJ2-3 | TRBD2 | TRBV9 | NA | 16 | CASSPQVTGGSDTQYF | TGTGCCAGCAGCCCTCAAGTAACGGGGGGTTCAGATACGCAGTATTTT
TRBJ2-5 | TRBD1 | TRBV7-2 | NA | 14 | CASSRTGGTATQYF | TGTGCCAGCAGCCGGACAGGGGGCACGGCGACCCAGTACTTC
TRBJ2-1 | NA | TRBV11-1 | NA | 15 | CASSPRDTTANEQFF | TGTGCCAGCAGCCCCCGGGACACCACCGCCAATGAGCAGTTCTTC
TRBJ1-4 | NA | TRBV6-1 | NA | 15 | CASMNRVHGDEKLFF | TGTGCCAGCATGAACAGGGTGCATGGTGATGAAAAACTGTTTTTT
TRBJ2-3 | NA | TRBV4-3 | NA | 15 | CASSSAVGPADTQYF | TGCGCCAGCAGCTCTGCGGTTGGCCCGGCAGATACGCAGTATTTT
TRBJ1-2 | NA | TRBV6-1 | NA | 13 | CASSESGTRGYTF | TGTGCCAGCAGTGAATCTGGGACAAGGGGCTACACCTTC
TRBJ1-2 | NA | TRBV2 | NA | 13 | CASSRYINYGYTF | TGTGCCAGCAGTCGATACATTAACTATGGCTACACCTTC
TRBJ1-1 | NA | TRBV7-3 | few | 13 | CASSRGYDTEAFF | TGTGCCAGCAGCCGAGGTTATGACACTGAAGCTTTCTTT
TRBJ1-1 | TRBD1 | TRBV5-1 | NA | 18 | CASSAGTGAWYANTEAFF | TGCGCCAGCAGCGCGGGGACAGGGGCCTGGTATGCTAACACTGAAGCTTTCTTT
TRBJ1-2 | NA | TRBV5-6 | NA | 13 | CASSFPGPYGYTF | TGTGCCAGCAGCTTCCCAGGTCCCTATGGCTACACCTTC
TRBJ2-7 | NA | TRBV11-2 | NA | 13 | CASSTSGQYEQYF | TGTGCCAGCAGCACTTCAGGGCAATACGAGCAGTACTTC
TRBJ1-3 | TRBD1 | TRBV19 | NA | 16 | CASRSQGTTSGNTIYF | TGTGCCAGTAGGTCACAGGGGACGACCTCTGGAAACACCATATATTTT
TRBJ2-2 | NA | TRBV19 | NA | 14 | CASSQLPATGELFF | TGTGCCAGTAGTCAACTCCCTGCCACCGGGGAGCTGTTTTTT
TRBJ2-7 | TRBD2 | TRBV19 | NA | 15 | CASSSSAGARYEQYF | TGTGCCAGTAGTTCTTCAGCGGGGGCGAGATACGAGCAGTACTTC
TRBJ1-2 | NA | TRBV28 | NA | 14 | CASRTPTTGLGYTF | TGTGCCAGCAGAACGCCTACAACAGGTCTCGGCTACACCTTC
TRBJ2-3 | NA | TRBV5-6 | NA | 14 | CASSLSAPRRAQYF | TGTGCCAGCAGCTTGTCCGCGCCCCGGAGGGCGCAGTATTTT
TRBJ2-7 | TRBD2 | TRBV7-6 | once | 17 | CASSLEVPAGGTYEQYF | TGTGCCAGCAGCTTAGAAGTCCCGGCGGGGGGTACCTACGAGCAGTACTTC
TRBJ2-3 | TRBD1 | TRBV10-1 | NA | 14 | CASSGDRARDTQYF | TGCGCCAGCAGTGGGGACAGGGCTCGAGATACGCAGTATTTT
TRBJ1-3 | NA | TRBV30 | NA | 13 | CAWSVPGGNTIYF | TGTGCCTGGAGTGTACCGGGTGGAAACACCATATATTTT
TRBJ1-6 | NA | TRBV7-3 | NA | 13 | CASSLTQDSPLHF | TGTGCCAGCAGCTTAACGCAGGATTCACCCCTCCACTTT
TRBJ2-6 | NA | TRBV6-1 | NA | 18 | CASSVARGGPSGANVLTF | TGTGCCAGCAGTGTCGCAAGGGGTGGTCCCTCTGGGGCCAACGTCCTGACTTTC
TRBJ2-2 | NA | TRBV7-8 | NA | 13 | CASSRQNTGELFF | TGTGCCAGCAGCCGACAGAACACCGGGGAGCTGTTTTTT
TRBJ1-5 | NA | TRBV5-6 | NA | 15 | CASSYGGGFNQPQHF | TGTGCCAGCAGCTACGGGGGAGGTTTCAATCAGCCCCAGCATTTT
TRBJ1-1 | TRBD1 | TRBV9 | once | 13 | CASSVGDRAEAFF | TGTGCCAGCAGCGTAGGGGACAGGGCGGAGGCTTTCTTT
TRBJ1-1 | NA | TRBV25-1 | NA | 11 | CASSRNTEAFF | TGTGCCAGCAGCCGGAACACTGAAGCTTTCTTT
TRBJ1-2 | NA | TRBV5-1 | once | 13 | CASSPGEAYGYTF | TGCGCCAGCAGCCCCGGGGAAGCCTATGGCTACACCTTC
TRBJ2-2 | TRBD1 | TRBV6-5 | NA | 14 | CASFDRGDTGELFF | TGTGCCAGCTTTGACAGGGGTGACACCGGGGAGCTGTTTTTT
TRBJ2-7 | TRBD1 | TRBV27 | NA | 16 | CASSSKQGPWGYEQYF | TGTGCCAGCAGTTCGAAACAGGGGCCGTGGGGATACGAGCAGTACTTC
TRBJ1-2 | NA | TRBV14 | NA | 12 | CASSATFYGYTF | TGTGCCAGCTCTGCCACATTCTATGGCTACACCTTC
TRBJ2-5 | NA | TRBV5-1 | NA | 14 | CASSLGTSQETQYF | TGCGCCAGCAGCTTGGGCACTTCCCAAGAGACCCAGTACTTC